Below, one T cell receptor (beta chain) is given with its context. This sample is drawn from a study of OX40 agonist ivuxolimab in advanced cancers. Study-wide context: The dose-escalation cohort was about 87% male, with a mean age of around 60 years, ranging roughly 20 to 90.

Generated by immunoSEQ multiplex PCR, the TCRdb table keeps only in-frame clones and is missing some. The table lists 53,000 or so clones, over 65% of them singletons, with under 2.5% in the top ten. Germline-derived CDR1 and CDR2 are SGDLS and YYNGEE. The germline V and J ends were trimmed by 0 bases and 5 bases, with 14 bases remaining between them. The CDR3 length is 15 residues. This TCR came from an adult with an advanced solid tumor such as melanoma, head and neck, liver or kidney cancer. The sample consisted of CD4+ or CD8+ T cells sorted from blood, taken in a trial of the OX40 agonist ivuxolimab. The chain is built from TRBV9 and TRBJ2-5, with a weak D call TRBD2 (5 bases). CDR3 in DNA: TGTGCCAGCAGCGTAGGTGGACGGGGATGGGAGACCCAGTACTTC. Translating gives CASSVGGRGWETQYF.